The next 17 T cell receptor beta chains were all read from a single sample in a study of human T cells and chemical hapten exposure. Time point defined: patch test 2, 6 weeks after DPC sensitization. Treatment here: therapeutic diphenylcyclopropenone sensitization with weekly scalp DPC. TCRdb called the RACE reads again in MiXCR, with one record for every CDR3 protein. The table lists approximately 350,000 distinct CDR3 sequences, about 6% of them singletons. Source: whole blood, taken in connection with sensitization to the hapten diphenylcyclopropenone (DPC). Receptors were obtained from a woman between 18 and 29 years old with alopecia areata. Some clones in this sample may be carry-over from other donors' samples.

CDR3 in amino acids: CATSDLEESSYNEQFF. The CDR3 region has the DNA TGTGCCACCAGTGATTTGGAGGAGAGCTCCTACAATGAGCAGTTCTTC. This sequence joins TRBV24-1 and TRBJ2-1; unclear D gene. Looked up from germline, CDR1 is KGHDR and CDR2 is SFDVKD. CDR3 length: 16 residues. Trimming took 0 bases from V and 0 from J, leaving 8 bases between them.

The table lists this clonotype with a few counts. CDR3 sequence: CASSYSGGAAETQYF. CDR3 in DNA: TGCGCCAGCAGTTATAGCGGGGGGGCTGCGGAGACCCAGTACTTC. The V call is TRBV5-1, the J call TRBJ2-5; the match to TRBD2 covers 11 bases. CDR1 SGHRS and CDR2 YFSETQ come from the germline V gene. The trim removed 5 bases at V and 5 bases at J, leaving 8 bases unmatched. The CDR3 loop spans 15 amino acids.

This clonotype was seen a handful of times. The CDR3 sequence is CSARDFAGSETQYF. The CDR3 coding sequence is TGCAGTGCTAGAGATTTTGCAGGGTCCGAGACCCAGTACTTC. The rearrangement joins TRBV20-1 to TRBJ2-5, with D perhaps TRBD1 (5 bases). Trimming cost V 0 bases and J 5 bases, with 13 bases left between them. CDR1 DFQATT and CDR2 SNEGSKA come from the germline V gene (reference sequence). The CDR3 has 14 amino acids.

V and J are TRBV2 and TRBJ1-3; no definite D call. Trimming removed 5 bases at V and 6 bases at J, with 8 bases between. Germline CDR1 SNHLY, CDR2 FYNNEI. The CDR3 consists of 12 residues. The CDR3 region has the DNA TGTGCCAGCAGTCTGATGACAAACACCATATATTTT. This translates into CASSLMTNTIYF.

Written as DNA, the CDR3 is TGTGCCAGCAGTTGGACCGTTGGAACAACTAATGAAAAACTGTTTTTT. Amino acids: CASSWTVGTTNEKLFF. The rearrangement links TRBV6-5 to TRBJ1-4; no reliable D call. The length of the CDR3 is 16 residues. The V gene lost 4 bases and the J gene lost 0 bases, with 12 bases spanning the gap. Germline V gene sequence: CDR1 MNHEY, CDR2 SVGAGI.

This clonotype was recorded many times. This chain links TRBV6-5 with TRBJ1-1; D might be TRBD1 (5 bases). Per the germline V gene, CDR1 is MNHEY and CDR2 is SVGAGI. CDR3 length equals 12 residues. The V and J ends lost 6 bases and 4 bases respectively, with 9 bases between them. The CDR3 sequence is CASRAGGTEAFF. DNA of the CDR3: TGTGCCAGCAGGGCGGGGGGCACTGAAGCTTTCTTT.

This clonotype was counted ten times or more. The J gene is TRBJ2-7, the V gene TRBV4-3; possible D gene TRBD2, 6 bases. In germline, CDR1 is LGHNA, CDR2 YSLEER. There are 14 residues in the CDR3. Between the trimmed V and J ends, which lost 0 bases and 4 bases, there was a span of 10 bases. In DNA, the CDR3 is TGCGCCAGCAGCCAAGATTACGGAGGGTACGAGCAGTACTTC. Residues: CASSQDYGGYEQYF.

The CDR3 sequence is CASSLKVGTSGGSTDTQYF. CDR3 DNA sequence: TGCGCCAGCAGCCTCAAGGTCGGGACTAGCGGGGGGAGCACAGATACGCAGTATTTT. The gene calls are TRBV4-3 and TRBJ2-3, with 15 bases that match TRBD2. CDR1 is LGHNA, CDR2 YSLEER, per germline. Trimming at V came to 4 bases and at J to 0 bases, leaving 8 bases not matched to a gene. The CDR3 runs 19 residues.

This clonotype was counted ten times or more. The rearrangement joins TRBV11-2 to TRBJ1-1, with D perhaps TRBD1 (5 bases). V was cut by 3 bases and J by 1 base, with 12 bases left in between. The CDR3 spans 15 residues. Germline V gives CDR1 SGHAT, CDR2 FQNNGV. CDR3 nucleotide sequence: TGTGCCAGCAGCTTCATCAAGGGACGGAACACTGAAGCTTTCTTT. Its protein is CASSFIKGRNTEAFF.

This clonotype was recorded many times. The rearrangement uses TRBV6-1 and TRBJ1-2, with D possibly matching TRBD1 (6 bases). The CDR3 spans 15 residues. Trimming shortened V by 2 bases and J by 1 base, and 11 bases separated the two germline ends. Germline loops: CDR1 MNHNS, CDR2 SASEGT. The CDR3 DNA sequence: TGTGCCAGCAGTGAAACGGGCAGGGGTAACTATGGCTACACCTTC. Encoded protein: CASSETGRGNYGYTF.

A word on this clonotype: Compared with germline, one end of the junction differs, possibly owing to a read error. The chain recombines TRBV6-6 with TRBJ1-2; D is ambiguous. This CDR3 is 14 amino acids long. CDR1 MNHNY and CDR2 SVGAGI come from the germline V gene (reference sequence). The CDR3 loop is CASSDSRRPRGYTF. DNA for the CDR3: TGTGCCAGCAGTGACTCTCGAAGACCCAGAGGCTACACCTTC.

Details on this clonotype: A single base separates this from a much larger clone, so it may be a read error. The chain carries TRBV12-3 or TRBV12-4 and TRBJ1-3, with D unclear. The CDR3 totals 17 residues. The V gene lost 4 bases and the J gene lost 6 bases, with 22 bases spanning the gap. For the CDR3, the DNA is TGTGCCAGCAGTTGGGATTTCCCCGGACTCACTGCAAACACCATATATTTT. Translating gives CASSWDFPGLTANTIYF.

This clonotype was detected ten times or more. The V and J genes are TRBV28 and TRBJ1-1; D uncertain. Trimming took off 6 bases at V and 10 bases at J, with 9 bases between the two ends. The CDR3 spans 10 residues. Germline V gives CDR1 MDHEN, CDR2 SYDVKM. CDR3 protein: CASRAPRAFF. The CDR3, as DNA: TGTGCCAGCAGGGCACCGCGAGCTTTCTTT. Drawing the rest from reference TRBV28 and TRBJ1-1, the complete variable domain is DVKVTQSSRYLVKRTGEKVFLECVQDMDHENMFWYRQDPGLGLRLIYFSYDVKMKEKGDIPEGYSVSREKKERFSLILESASTNQTSMYLCASRAPRAFFGQGTRLTVV.

The chain recombines TRBV6-5 with TRBJ1-5, with D perhaps matching TRBD1 (6 bases). Germline values: CDR1 MNHEY, CDR2 SVGAGI. V was cut by 5 bases and J by 1 base, with 12 bases left in between. This CDR3 has 15 amino acids. The CDR3 bases are TGTGCCAGCAGTCGAGACCAGGGGAGCAATCAGCCCCAGCATTTT. Its translation is CASSRDQGSNQPQHF.

This clonotype has a handful of counts. The chain recombines TRBV29-1 with TRBJ1-1; weak D call: TRBD1 (5 bases). The CDR3 length is 14 residues. Germline values: CDR1 SQVTM, CDR2 ANQGSEA. The V gene lost 5 bases and the J gene lost 5 bases, with 18 bases spanning the gap. Here the CDR3 reads CSVRGPGLWTEAFF. In nucleotides, the CDR3 is TGCAGCGTTAGGGGTCCAGGGTTATGGACTGAAGCTTTCTTT.

This clonotype was observed many times. The chain carries TRBV7-2 and TRBJ1-1, with a weak D call TRBD1 (5 bases). The CDR3 is 15 amino acids. Trimming cost V 5 bases and J 4 bases, with 17 bases left between them. Germline assignment: CDR1 SGHTA and CDR2 FQGNSA. CDR3 in amino acids: CASSPRYGTGTEAFF. The CDR3, as DNA: TGTGCCAGCAGCCCACGGTACGGGACGGGCACTGAAGCTTTCTTT.

This clonotype was seen a few times. The gene calls are TRBV16 and TRBJ1-5; D gene uncertain. The CDR3 extends over 17 amino acids. The germline CDR1 and CDR2 sequences are KGHSY and FQNENV. V dropped 4 bases and J dropped 5 bases, with 21 bases sitting between them. CDR3 sequence: CASSRAGMAGGDQPQHF. The CDR3 DNA reads TGTGCCAGCAGCCGGGCTGGAATGGCAGGCGGTGATCAGCCCCAGCATTTT.